This TCR beta chain was identified during a study of monozygotic twins with cystic fibrosis (dated by TCRdb to about 2021). For the study in its entirety: About 3 micrograms of fragmented DNA went through around 15 PCR cycles to produce barcoded libraries. To assess genetic influence on V and J gene usage, the study compared TCR beta repertoires within and across 16 monozygotic twin pairs with cystic fibrosis. The cohort comprised ten female and six male twin pairs aged about 2.0 to 36.4 years, median approximately 10 years, mostly children and adolescents. Twins were ranked among roughly 1,000 cohort participants for weight-for-height and FEVPerc (FEV1 disease centile) on the day of blood sampling. Data for three of the twin pairs had been reported earlier in a different context.

Following the manufacturer's instructions, TCR beta CDR3 regions were amplified by multiplex PCR with the immunoSEQ immune profiling system. An Illumina NextSeq system was used for sequencing. Turning to the authors' computational methods: Sequence data were processed on the immunoSEQ Analyzer platform, and clonality was computed as the square root of Simpson's index of productive rearrangements. Similarity in V and J usage was quantified by Jensen-Shannon distance, and CDR3 generation probabilities were calculated with OLGA. Shared CDR3 sequences were searched in the immuneACCESS database (August 2020) and in VDJdb (December 2020). Entries here come from immuneACCESS through TCRdb and include only in-frame sequences with V and J called. Some clones fail to appear in such tables; in the studies checked, an unresolved V gene covers under half of the shortfall, and the cause of the remainder is unknown. That table supplies the V and J calls and clone size; D and trimming were determined from the DNA. Counted in this sample were approximately 34,000 clones; approximately 96% of them appeared once. Around 0.17% of the sample lies in the top ten.

Worth noting for this clone: What antigen it recognizes has not been identified. One base away there is no much larger clone; base qualities are not given.

The twin pairs came from the European Cystic Fibrosis Twin and Sibling Study Cohort, a cohort that recruited patients from roughly 160 CF clinics across 14 European countries. Zygosity and CFTR genotype were verified in-house, and zygosity was tested by multiplex PCR of nine short tandem repeat loci. Each twin gave a peripheral blood sample, and clinical parameters were documented on that same day of blood sampling. Genomic DNA was isolated from peripheral blood cells with phenol/chloroform and kept in TE buffer at 4 degrees C. The CDR3 contains 11 residues, cysteine and phenylalanine counted. Of all the DNA, just the CDR3 is kept, 33 bases in frame from base 1. As encoded in the germline V gene, CDR1 is SGHVS while CDR2 is FQNEAQ. V drops 7 bases and J drops 2 bases, leaving 6 bases in between. General conclusions and limits of the study: Monozygotic CF twin pairs shared significantly more nucleotide-identical clonotypes within each pair than unrelated CF individuals shared with one another (P = 0.000026, Mann-Whitney). No association turned up between shared CDR3 numbers and age, concordance or disease severity, and the cohort was small. V gene usage was most similar to the co-twin in 13 of 16 pairs, and J usage was most similar to the co-twin in 8 of 16 pairs, which suggests genetic constraints. Simpson clonality was generally low (median approximately 0.009), suggesting a naive-dominated repertoire, with higher clonality in the most severely affected patients.

The sequence joins TRBV7-8 to TRBJ2-7, with the D assignment possibly TRBD1 or TRBD2, given 5 matching bases for each. Material for sequencing was blood. The clonotype originates from a girl aged 2 to 10 with cystic fibrosis. Here is the DNA: TGTGCCAGCAAGGGACCCTACGAGCAGTACTTC. Its amino acids are CASKGPYEQYF.